This T cell receptor (beta chain) was identified in a study of vaccination effects on CD4 cells after COVID-19. Antigen-specific CD4+ T cell clonotypes were called by their expansion after viral peptide-pool culture in ViraFEST. Subsequent to a culture period of 10 to 11 days, CD4+ T cells were isolated. This individual tested PCR-positive for SARS-CoV-2 infection between March and December 2020. Libraries were prepared by immunoSEQ multiplex PCR; TCRdb keeps only in-frame clonotypes and omits some of them. The sample has 20,000 to 30,000 clones; 77% are singletons. Germline V CDR1 and CDR2: MGHRA, YSYEKL. This CDR3 spans 17 amino acids. The trim removed 0 bases at V and 7 bases at J, leaving 9 bases unmatched. This clone occurred a few times. The target antigen is unknown.

This clonotype was sampled from a human donor who had a prior SARS-CoV-2 infection. The source material was CD4+ T cells from PBMCs cultured with HCoV-NL63 spike peptides, sampled before COVID-19 vaccination. The chain links TRBV4-1 to TRBJ1-2; the match to TRBD1 covers 12 bases. The CDR3 bases are TGCGCCAGCAGCCAAGATTCGCCGGGACAGGGGGCGTCTGGCTACACCTTC. Amino acid sequence: CASSQDSPGQGASGYTF.